This T cell receptor (beta chain) was profiled in a study of T cells in Graves' hyperthyroidism and ophthalmopathy. General study findings and limits: The majority of expanded thyroid clonotypes above 0.001 also appeared in blood.

TCR beta CDR3 region amplification was performed from RNA transcripts. The study used the HTBI primer set for a first-round RT-PCR of the TCR CDR3. Via MiXCR, TCRdb re-called the multiplex PCR reads, giving one row per CDR3 protein. The table lists over 700,000 distinct CDR3 sequences, approximately 36% of them singletons. This clonotype has ten or more counts. What it binds is not known. Trimming removed 0 bases from V and 7 bases from J, with 18 bases in between. This CDR3 has 17 residues. The germline V gene has CDR1 LGHNA and CDR2 YSLEER. In patients aged 18 to 65, hyperthyroidism was newly diagnosed, with duration under 2 months. Each diagnosis was grounded in clinical symptoms, serum thyroxine and TRAb, thyroid ultrasound, and orbital computed tomography.

The sequenced sample was blood. The TCR sequence derives from a woman aged 35 to 49 with Graves' hyperthyroidism. V is TRBV4-3 and J is TRBJ2-2; D gene uncertain. The CDR3 bases are TGCGCCAGCAGCCAAGATGGTAATGGGTGGGTCAGCGGGGAGCTGTTTTTT. Protein product: CASSQDGNGWVSGELFF.